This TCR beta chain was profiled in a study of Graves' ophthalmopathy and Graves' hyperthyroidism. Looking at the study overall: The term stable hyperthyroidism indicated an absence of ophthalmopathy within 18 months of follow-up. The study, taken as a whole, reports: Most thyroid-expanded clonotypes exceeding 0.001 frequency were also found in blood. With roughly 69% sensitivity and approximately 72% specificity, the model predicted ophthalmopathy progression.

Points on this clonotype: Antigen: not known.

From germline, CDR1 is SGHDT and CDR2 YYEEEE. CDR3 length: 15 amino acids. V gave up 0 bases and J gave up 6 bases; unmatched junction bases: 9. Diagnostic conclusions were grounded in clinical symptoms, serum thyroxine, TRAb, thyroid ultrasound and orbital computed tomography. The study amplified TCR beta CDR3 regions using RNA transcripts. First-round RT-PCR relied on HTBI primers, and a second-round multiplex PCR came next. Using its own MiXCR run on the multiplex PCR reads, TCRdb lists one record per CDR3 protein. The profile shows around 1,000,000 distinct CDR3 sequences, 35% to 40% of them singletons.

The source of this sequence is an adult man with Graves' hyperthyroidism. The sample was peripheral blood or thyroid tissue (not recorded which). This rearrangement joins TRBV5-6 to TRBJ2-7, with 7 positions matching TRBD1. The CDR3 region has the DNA TGTGCCAGCAGCTTGGGCCGGGACAGAGGCAGCGAGCAGTACTTC. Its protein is CASSLGRDRGSEQYF.